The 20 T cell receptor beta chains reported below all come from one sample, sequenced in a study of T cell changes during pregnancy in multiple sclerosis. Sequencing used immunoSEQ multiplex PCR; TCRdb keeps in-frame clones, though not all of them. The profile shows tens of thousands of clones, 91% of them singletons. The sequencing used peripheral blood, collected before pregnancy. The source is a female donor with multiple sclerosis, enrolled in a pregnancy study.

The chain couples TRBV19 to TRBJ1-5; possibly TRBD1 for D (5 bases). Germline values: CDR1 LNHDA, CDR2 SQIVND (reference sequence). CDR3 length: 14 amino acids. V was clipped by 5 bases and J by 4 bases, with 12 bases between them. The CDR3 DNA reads TGTGCCAGTAGTCGGCAGGGCCAAAATCAGCCCCAGCATTTT. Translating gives CASSRQGQNQPQHF. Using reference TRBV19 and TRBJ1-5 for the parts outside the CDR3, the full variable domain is DGGITQSPKYLFRKEGQNVTLSCEQNLNHDAMYWYRQDPGQGLRLIYYSQIVNDFQKGDIAEGYSVSREKKESFPLTVTSAQKNPTAFYLCASSRQGQNQPQHFGDGTRLSIL.

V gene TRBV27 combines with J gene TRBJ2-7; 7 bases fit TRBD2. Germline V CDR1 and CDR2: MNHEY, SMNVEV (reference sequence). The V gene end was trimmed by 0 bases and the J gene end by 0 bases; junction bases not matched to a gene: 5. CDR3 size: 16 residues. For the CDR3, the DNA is TGTGCCAGCAGTTTATCGGGGAGGGGAAGCTCCTACGAGCAGTACTTC. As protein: CASSLSGRGSSYEQYF.

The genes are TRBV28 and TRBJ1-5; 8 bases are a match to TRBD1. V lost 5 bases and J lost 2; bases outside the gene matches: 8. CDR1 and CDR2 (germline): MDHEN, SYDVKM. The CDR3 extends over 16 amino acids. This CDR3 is CASSPWTGSGNQPQHF. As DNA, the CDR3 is TGTGCCAGCAGTCCATGGACAGGGTCGGGCAATCAGCCCCAGCATTTT.

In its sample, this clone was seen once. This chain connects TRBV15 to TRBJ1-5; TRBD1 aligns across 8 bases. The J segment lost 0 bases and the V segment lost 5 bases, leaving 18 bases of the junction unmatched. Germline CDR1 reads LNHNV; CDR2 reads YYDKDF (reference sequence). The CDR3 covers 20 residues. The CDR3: CATSYIHSGTGSYSNQPQHF. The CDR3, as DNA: TGTGCCACCAGCTATATTCACTCCGGGACAGGATCATATAGCAATCAGCCCCAGCATTTT.

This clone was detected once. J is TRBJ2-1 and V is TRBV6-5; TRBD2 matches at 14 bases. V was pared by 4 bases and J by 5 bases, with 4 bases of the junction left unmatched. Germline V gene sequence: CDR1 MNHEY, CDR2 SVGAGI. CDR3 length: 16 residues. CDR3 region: CASSFGLAGGNNEQFF. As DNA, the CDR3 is TGTGCCAGCAGTTTTGGACTAGCGGGGGGCAACAATGAGCAGTTCTTC.

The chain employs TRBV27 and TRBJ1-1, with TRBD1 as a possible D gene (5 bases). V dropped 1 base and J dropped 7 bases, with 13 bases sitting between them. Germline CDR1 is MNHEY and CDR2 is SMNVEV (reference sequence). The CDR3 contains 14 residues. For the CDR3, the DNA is TGTGCCAGCAGTTTATGGGGGGAAGGCGGTGAAGCTTTCTTT. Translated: CASSLWGEGGEAFF.

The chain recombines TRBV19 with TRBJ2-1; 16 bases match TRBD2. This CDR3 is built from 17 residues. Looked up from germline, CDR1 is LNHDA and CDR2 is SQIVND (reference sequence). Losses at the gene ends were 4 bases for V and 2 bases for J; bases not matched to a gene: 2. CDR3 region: CASSTGLAGGAYNEQFF. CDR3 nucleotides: TGTGCCAGTAGTACGGGACTAGCGGGGGGGGCCTACAATGAGCAGTTCTTC.

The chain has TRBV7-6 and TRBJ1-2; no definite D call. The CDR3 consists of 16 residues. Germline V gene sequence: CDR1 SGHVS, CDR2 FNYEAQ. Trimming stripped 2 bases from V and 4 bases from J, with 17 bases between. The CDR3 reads CASSLRSPGSGYGYTF. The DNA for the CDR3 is TGTGCCAGCAGCTTACGAAGTCCTGGTAGTGGCTATGGCTACACCTTC.

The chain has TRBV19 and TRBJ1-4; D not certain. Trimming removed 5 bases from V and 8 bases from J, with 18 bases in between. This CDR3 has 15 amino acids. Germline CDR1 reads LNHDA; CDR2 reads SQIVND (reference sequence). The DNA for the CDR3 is TGTGCCAGTAGTTCGCGACACAACGGAGGGGAAAAACTGTTTTTT. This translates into CASSSRHNGGEKLFF.

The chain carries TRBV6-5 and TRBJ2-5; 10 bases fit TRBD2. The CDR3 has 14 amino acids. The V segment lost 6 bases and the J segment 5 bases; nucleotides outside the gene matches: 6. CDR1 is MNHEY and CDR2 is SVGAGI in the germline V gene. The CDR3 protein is CASRQGLAVETQYF. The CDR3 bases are TGTGCCAGCAGGCAAGGACTAGCGGTGGAGACCCAGTACTTC.

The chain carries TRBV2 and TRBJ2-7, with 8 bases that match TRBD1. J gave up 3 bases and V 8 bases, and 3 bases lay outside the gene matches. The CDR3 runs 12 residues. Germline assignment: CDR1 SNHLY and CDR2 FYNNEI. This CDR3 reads CASAGQGYEQYF. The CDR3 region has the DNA TGTGCCAGCGCTGGACAGGGCTACGAGCAGTACTTC. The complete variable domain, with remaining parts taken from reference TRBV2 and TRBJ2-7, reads EPEVTQTPSHQVTQMGQEVILRCVPISNHLYFYWYRQILGQKVEFLVSFYNNEISEKSEIFDDQFSVERPDGSNFTLKIRSTKLEDSAMYFCASAGQGYEQYFGPGTRLTVT.

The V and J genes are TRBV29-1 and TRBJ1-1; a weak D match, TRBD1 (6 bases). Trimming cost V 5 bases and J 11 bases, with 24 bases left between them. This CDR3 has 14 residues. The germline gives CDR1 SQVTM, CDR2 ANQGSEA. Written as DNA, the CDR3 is TGCAGCGTTCAAAAAGGAACAGGGATCGGTCGGGCTTTCTTT. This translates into CSVQKGTGIGRAFF.

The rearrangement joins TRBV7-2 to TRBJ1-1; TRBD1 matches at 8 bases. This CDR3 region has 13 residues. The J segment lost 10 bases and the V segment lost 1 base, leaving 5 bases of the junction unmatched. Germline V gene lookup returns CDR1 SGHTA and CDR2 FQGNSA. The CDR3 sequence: CASSLVPTGGAFF. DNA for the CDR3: TGTGCCAGCAGCTTAGTCCCCACAGGGGGAGCTTTCTTT.

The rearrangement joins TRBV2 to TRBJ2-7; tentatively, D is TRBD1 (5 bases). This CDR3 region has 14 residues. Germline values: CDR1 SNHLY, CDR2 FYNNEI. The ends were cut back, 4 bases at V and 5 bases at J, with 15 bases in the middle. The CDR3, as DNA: TGTGCCAGCAGTGCATCAGGGAAAGGAAACGAGCAGTACTTC. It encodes CASSASGKGNEQYF.

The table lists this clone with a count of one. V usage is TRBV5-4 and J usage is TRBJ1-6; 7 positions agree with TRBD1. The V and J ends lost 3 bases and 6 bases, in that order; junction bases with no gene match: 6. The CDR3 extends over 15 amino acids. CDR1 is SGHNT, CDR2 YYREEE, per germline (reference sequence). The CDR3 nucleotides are TGTGCCAGCAGCTCGGCGACAGGGAGTAATTCACCCCTCCACTTT. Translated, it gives CASSSATGSNSPLHF. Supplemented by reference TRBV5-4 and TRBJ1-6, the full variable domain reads ETGVTQSPTHLIKTRGQQVTLRCSSQSGHNTVSWYQQALGQGPQFIFQYYREEENGRGNFPPRFSGLQFPNYSSELNVNALELDDSALYLCASSSATGSNSPLHFGNGTRLTVT.

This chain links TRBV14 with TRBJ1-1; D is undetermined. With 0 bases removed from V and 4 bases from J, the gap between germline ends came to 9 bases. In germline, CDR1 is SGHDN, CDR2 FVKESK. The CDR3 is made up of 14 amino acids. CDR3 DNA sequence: TGTGCCAGCAGCCAAGAAGCATGGAGCACTGAAGCTTTCTTT. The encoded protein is CASSQEAWSTEAFF.

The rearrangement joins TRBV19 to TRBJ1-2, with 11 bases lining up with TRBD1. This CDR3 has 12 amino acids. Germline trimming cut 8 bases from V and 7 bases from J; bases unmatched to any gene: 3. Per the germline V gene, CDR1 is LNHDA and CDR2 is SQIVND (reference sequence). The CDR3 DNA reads TGTGCCAGTTCGGACAGGGGGCTTGGCTACACCTTC. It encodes CASSDRGLGYTF. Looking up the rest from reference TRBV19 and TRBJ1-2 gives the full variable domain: DGGITQSPKYLFRKEGQNVTLSCEQNLNHDAMYWYRQDPGQGLRLIYYSQIVNDFQKGDIAEGYSVSREKKESFPLTVTSAQKNPTAFYLCASSDRGLGYTFGSGTRLTVV.

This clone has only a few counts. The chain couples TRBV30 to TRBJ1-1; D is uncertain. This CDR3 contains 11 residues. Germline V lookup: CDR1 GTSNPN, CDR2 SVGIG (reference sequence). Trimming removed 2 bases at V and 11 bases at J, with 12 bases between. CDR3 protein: CAWSSGRRAFF. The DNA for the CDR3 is TGTGCCTGGAGTTCCGGAAGGCGGGCTTTCTTT.

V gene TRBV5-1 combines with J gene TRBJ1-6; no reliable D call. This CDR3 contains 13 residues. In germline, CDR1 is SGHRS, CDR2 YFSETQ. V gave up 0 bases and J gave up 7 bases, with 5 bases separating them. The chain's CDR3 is CASSLVQNSPLHF. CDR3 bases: TGCGCCAGCAGCTTGGTTCAGAATTCACCCCTCCACTTT. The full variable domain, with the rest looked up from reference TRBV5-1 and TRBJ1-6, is KAGVTQTPRYLIKTRGQQVTLSCSPISGHRSVSWYQQTPGQGLQFLFEYFSETQRNKGNFPGRFSGRQFSNSRSEMNVSTLELGDSALYLCASSLVQNSPLHFGNGTRLTVT.

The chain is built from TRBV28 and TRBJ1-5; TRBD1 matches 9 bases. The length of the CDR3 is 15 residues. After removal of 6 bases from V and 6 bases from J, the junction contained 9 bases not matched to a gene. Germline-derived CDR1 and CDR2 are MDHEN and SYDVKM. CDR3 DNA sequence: TGTGCCAGCAGCCCCCCCGGGACAGGGATTCAGCCCCAGCATTTT. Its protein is CASSPPGTGIQPQHF.